The rows below give T cell receptor beta chains drawn from one sample of a study of lymphopenia after photon versus proton radiotherapy. TCRdb's copy holds only in-frame clones and misses some; the assay was immunoSEQ multiplex PCR. Found here are about 30,000 clones, 94% of them singletons; the top ten hold under 0.8%. The material was peripheral blood, obtained from a patient treated with photon-based radiotherapy. The receptors derive from a woman aged 45-65 years with cholangiocarcinoma. The CDR3 runs from the conserved cysteine through the conserved F or W. The D gene is left open where the match is weak. Size tells how often a clone was seen (once, few, many) or the class of an expanded clone, and some rows leave it out.

>TRBJ1-2|TRBV7-2|NA|NA
TGTGCCAGCAGCTTAAGGGGGGACTATGGCTACACCTTC
CASSLRGDYGYTF
>TRBJ2-2|TRBV14|NA|NA
TGTGCCAGCAGCCCTGGAGTGAACACCGGGGAGCTGTTTTTT
CASSPGVNTGELFF
>TRBJ1-4|TRBV11-2|NA|NA
TGTGCCAGCAGCTTAGGGGGGGGAGGTGAAAAACTGTTTTTT
CASSLGGGGEKLFF
>TRBJ1-3|TRBV5-8|NA|few
TGTGCCAGCAGCTACCCAGGATACTCTGGAAACACCATATATTTT
CASSYPGYSGNTIYF
>TRBJ1-1|TRBV18|NA|NA
TGTGCCAGCTCACCAGGGGAGAACACTGAAGCTTTCTTT
CASSPGENTEAFF
>TRBJ1-2|TRBV7-8|NA|NA
TGTGCCAGCAGCTTAGGCGAACAGGGCTATGGCTACACCTTC
CASSLGEQGYGYTF
>TRBJ1-5|TRBV19|NA|NA
TGTGCCAGTAGTATAAGAACCCGCGGACATAGCAATCAGCCCCAGCATTTT
CASSIRTRGHSNQPQHF
>TRBJ1-2|TRBV15|NA|NA
TGTGCCACCAGCAGAGATAGCAGGAACTATGGCTACACCTTC
CATSRDSRNYGYTF
>TRBJ2-3|TRBV18|NA|NA
TGTGCCAGCTCTCAAGAGAGTAGCGGATCCACAGATACGCAGTATTTT
CASSQESSGSTDTQYF
>TRBJ2-6|TRBV4-3|TRBD1|NA
TGCGCCAGCAGCCAAGAACGAGGGACAGGCTTCTCTGGGGCCAACGTCCTGACTTTC
CASSQERGTGFSGANVLTF
>TRBJ2-4|TRBV29-1|NA|NA
TGCAGCGTTGTCCGGCAGGGAAACATTCAGTACTTC
CSVVRQGNIQYF
>TRBJ1-2|TRBV4-3|TRBD1|NA
TGCGCCAGCAGCGGGACAGCTCTAGACTATGGCTACACCTTC
CASSGTALDYGYTF
>TRBJ2-5|TRBV9|NA|once
TGTGCCAGCAGCGTCGGGACCTTACAAGAGACCCAGTACTTC
CASSVGTLQETQYF
>TRBJ1-2|TRBV11-2|TRBD1|few
TGTGCCAGCAGCTTATTGAGGGGACGCAGGGGGGTTGGCTACACCTTC
CASSLLRGRRGVGYTF
>TRBJ2-7|TRBV7-9|NA|NA
TGTGCCAGCAGCCTTAGCGTCGGACAGAAAACCTACGAGCAGTACTTC
CASSLSVGQKTYEQYF
>TRBJ2-7|TRBV5-4|TRBD2|NA
TGTGCCAGCAGCGCGGGACTACATTACGAGCAGTACTTC
CASSAGLHYEQYF
>TRBJ2-1|TRBV7-2|NA|NA
TGTGCCAGCAGCCCTTACTTGGACAGTTACAATGAGCAGTTCTTC
CASSPYLDSYNEQFF
>TRBJ1-5|TRBV10-1|NA|NA
TGCGCCAGCCTTACTCCTATTTCACAGGGAGATAGCAATCAGCCCCAGCATTTT
CASLTPISQGDSNQPQHF
>TRBJ1-5|TRBV9|NA|once
TGTGCCAGCAGCGTAGGCTTCAATCAGCCCCAGCATTTT
CASSVGFNQPQHF
>TRBJ1-3|TRBV7-2|NA|NA
TGTGCCAGCAGTCGTCCAGGGCTTACTGGAAACACCATATATTTT
CASSRPGLTGNTIYF
>TRBJ1-1|TRBV25-1|NA|NA
TGTGCCAGCCAAGGCACTGAAGCTTTCTTT
CASQGTEAFF
>TRBJ1-2|TRBV4-1|TRBD1|NA
TGCGCCAGCAGCGCCCCGGGACAGGGGTATTATGGCTACACCTTC
CASSAPGQGYYGYTF
>TRBJ1-2|TRBV18|NA|NA
TGTGCCAGCTCACCACCACAGGGAGGGGGCTATGGCTACACCTTC
CASSPPQGGGYGYTF
>TRBJ1-1|TRBV19|NA|NA
TGTGCCAGTAGTTTGAACACTGAAGCTTTCTTT
CASSLNTEAFF
>TRBJ1-4|TRBV19|NA|NA
TGTGCCAGTAACCGAGGAGGGGGGCCGGGTGCAAATGAAAAACTGTTTTTT
CASNRGGGPGANEKLFF
>TRBJ2-7|TRBV11-2|TRBD2|NA
TGTGCCAGCAGCTTAGGACCGCGGGGGGGCTCCTACGAGCAGTACTTC
CASSLGPRGGSYEQYF
>TRBJ2-3|TRBV18|TRBD2|NA
TGTGCCAGCTCACCCCTCCCCAGCGGGGGGGCCGCAGATACGCAGTATTTT
CASSPLPSGGAADTQYF
>TRBJ1-2|TRBV2|TRBD1|NA
TGTGCCAGCAGTGAAGCTAGGACAGGGGGCAACTATGGCTACACCTTC
CASSEARTGGNYGYTF
>TRBJ2-7|TRBV20-1|NA|NA
TGCAGTGCTAGTCCCGCGGACGAGCAGTACTTC
CSASPADEQYF
>TRBJ1-2|TRBV7-2|NA|NA
TGTGCCAGCAGGGAATCCGTGGGAGCGTATGGCTACACCTTC
CASRESVGAYGYTF
>TRBJ1-4|TRBV6-5|NA|NA
TGTGCCAGTAGAGGGGGGGCAACTAATGAAAAACTGTTTTTT
CASRGGATNEKLFF
>TRBJ1-2|TRBV29-1|NA|NA
TGCAGCGTTGGAAAGCAGGGCAAATTCTATGGCTACACCTTC
CSVGKQGKFYGYTF
>TRBJ2-5|TRBV2|NA|once
TGTGCCAGCAGTCCGGGCGGGTACCAAGAGACCCAGTACTTC
CASSPGGYQETQYF
>TRBJ1-1|TRBV7-2|NA|NA
TGTGCCAGCAGCTTAGATGCCGGAGTTTCCGAAGCTTTCTTT
CASSLDAGVSEAFF
>TRBJ1-1|TRBV6-6|TRBD1|NA
TGTGCCAGCACCGGACAGGGTTTGGGCACTGAAGCTTTCTTT
CASTGQGLGTEAFF
>TRBJ2-3|TRBV10-3|TRBD2|NA
TGTGCCATCAGTGAGACTAGCGGGGGGCCCATCCTCACAGATACGCAGTATTTT
CAISETSGGPILTDTQYF
>TRBJ1-2|TRBV19|NA|NA
TGTGCCAGTAGTGACGACGGGCCACATGGCTACACCTTC
CASSDDGPHGYTF
>TRBJ2-3|TRBV5-6|NA|NA
TGTGCCAGCAGCTTGGTGGGTCATACGCAGTATTTT
CASSLVGHTQYF
>TRBJ1-2|TRBV5-1|NA|NA
TGCGCCAGCAAACAGGCCCAACAGGGCCCCTATGGCTACACCTTC
CASKQAQQGPYGYTF
>TRBJ2-3|TRBV5-4|TRBD2|once
TGTGCCAGCGGATTGCGGGGGAACACAGATACGCAGTATTTT
CASGLRGNTDTQYF
>TRBJ1-2|TRBV2|NA|once
TGTGCCAGCAATGAACAGGGACGGGGCTATGGCTACACCTTC
CASNEQGRGYGYTF
>TRBJ1-2|TRBV4-3|TRBD1|NA
TGCGCCAGCAGCCAAGAAGGACAGGGGGTTGGGGCGCGGGGCTACACCTTC
CASSQEGQGVGARGYTF
>TRBJ1-5|TRBV19|NA|NA
TGTGCCAGTAGAGACTTACAGGGTCGATTGCAGCCCCAGCATTTT
CASRDLQGRLQPQHF
>TRBJ1-4|TRBV18|TRBD1|NA
TGTGCCAGCTCCCGACGGACAGGGGAAGGTGAAAAACTGTTTTTT
CASSRRTGEGEKLFF
>TRBJ1-3|TRBV2|NA|NA
TGTGCCAGCAGTGGGACCGGAGATCGAAACACCATATATTTT
CASSGTGDRNTIYF
>TRBJ1-1|TRBV18|TRBD1|NA
TGTGCCAGCTCACCACCGGGACAGAGCAACACTGAAGCTTTCTTT
CASSPPGQSNTEAFF
>TRBJ2-7|TRBV7-2|TRBD2|NA
TGTGCCAGCAGCTTAAGCGGGGGGTCCCCGGGGGAGCAGTACTTC
CASSLSGGSPGEQYF
>TRBJ1-5|TRBV9|NA|NA
TGTGCCAGCAGCGTAGCTCCGCATCAGCCCCAGCATTTT
CASSVAPHQPQHF
>TRBJ2-2|TRBV18|NA|NA
TGTGCCAGCTCACCACGGGACCGGGAGCTGTTTTTT
CASSPRDRELFF
>TRBJ1-4|TRBV18|NA|once
TGTGCCAGCTCACCAACGAGACGACAGAAGGAGGAAAAACTGTTTTTT
CASSPTRRQKEEKLFF
>TRBJ1-1|TRBV15|NA|NA
TGTGCCACCAGCGGCTTGGGGGGTCGTGATCCTGAAGCTTTCTTT
CATSGLGGRDPEAFF
>TRBJ1-2|TRBV10-3|TRBD1|NA
TGTGCCATCAGTGGGGGACAGAACTATGGCTACACCTTC
CAISGGQNYGYTF
>TRBJ2-5|TRBV5-5|NA|NA
TGTGCCAGCAGCTCCGACGACATACAAGAGACCCAGTACTTC
CASSSDDIQETQYF
>TRBJ2-1|TRBV7-2|NA|NA
TGTGCCAGCAGCTTATCCGGGGTCCAGGGCAATGAGCAGTTCTTC
CASSLSGVQGNEQFF